One T cell receptor (beta chain) is described in this entry. The antigen is not known. The germline V and J ends were trimmed by 3 bases and 7 bases, with 6 bases remaining between them. The germline gives CDR1 MNHEY, CDR2 SMNVEV (reference sequence). This CDR3 has 12 residues. The sample is drawn from a study of early T cells in non-severe SARS-CoV-2 infection. Study context: Unpaired chains resulted from sequencing bulk RNA of unsorted whole blood.

General observations from the study: Matching against VDJdb likely underestimated virus-specific expansions, favoring anti-spike CD8.

Unique molecular identifier tags were affixed to discrete cDNA molecules. A single record per CDR3 protein comes from TCRdb applying MiXCR to the 5' RACE reads. The table lists under 90,000 distinct CDR3 sequences, around 15% of them singletons, with roughly 6.5% in the top ten. Sequenced material: whole blood. The chain links TRBV27 to TRBJ2-2; D is ambiguous. The receptor's source is an adult who was a healthcare worker with PCR-confirmed SARS-CoV-2 infection or an uninfected control (not recorded which). CDR3 bases: TGTGCCAGCAGTTTTGGCGGCGGGGAGCTGTTTTTT. It codes for CASSFGGGELFF.